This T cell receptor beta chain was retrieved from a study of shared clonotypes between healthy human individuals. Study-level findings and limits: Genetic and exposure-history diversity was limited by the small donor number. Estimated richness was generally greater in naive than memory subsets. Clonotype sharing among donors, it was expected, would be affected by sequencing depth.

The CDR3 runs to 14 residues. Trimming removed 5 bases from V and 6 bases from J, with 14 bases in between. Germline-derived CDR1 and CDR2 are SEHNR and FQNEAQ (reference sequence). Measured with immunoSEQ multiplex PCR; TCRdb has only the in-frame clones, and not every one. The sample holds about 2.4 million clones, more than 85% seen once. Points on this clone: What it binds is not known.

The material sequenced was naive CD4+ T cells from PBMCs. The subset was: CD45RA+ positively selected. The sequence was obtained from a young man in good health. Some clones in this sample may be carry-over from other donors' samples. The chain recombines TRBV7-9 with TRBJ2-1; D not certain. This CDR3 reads CASSPPRLGNEQFF. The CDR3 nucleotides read TGTGCCAGCAGCCCACCCCGTCTGGGCAATGAGCAGTTCTTC.